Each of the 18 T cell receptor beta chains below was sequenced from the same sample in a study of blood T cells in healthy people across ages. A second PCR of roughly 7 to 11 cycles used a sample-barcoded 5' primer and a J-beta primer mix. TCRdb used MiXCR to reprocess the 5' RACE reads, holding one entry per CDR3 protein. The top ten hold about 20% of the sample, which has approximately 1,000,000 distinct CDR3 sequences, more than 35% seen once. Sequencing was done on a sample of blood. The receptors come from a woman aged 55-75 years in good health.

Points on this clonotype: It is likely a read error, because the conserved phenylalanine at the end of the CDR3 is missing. The CDR3 nucleotides are TGTGCCAGCACCCGTGGCAGGCTTCCCTTGGGGGCCAACGTCCTGACTCTC. Translated, it gives CASTRGRLPLGANVLTL. The gene calls are TRBV28 and TRBJ2-6; no clear D. CDR3 length: 17 residues. The ends were cut back, 7 bases at V and 4 bases at J, with 20 bases in the middle. Per the germline V gene, CDR1 is MDHEN and CDR2 is SYDVKM.

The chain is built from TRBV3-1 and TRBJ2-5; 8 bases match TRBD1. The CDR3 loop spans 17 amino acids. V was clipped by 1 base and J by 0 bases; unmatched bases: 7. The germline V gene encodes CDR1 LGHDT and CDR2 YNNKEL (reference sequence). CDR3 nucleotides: TGTGCCAGCAGCCAAGCGGGGGACAGGACGTACCAAGAGACCCAGTACTTC. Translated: CASSQAGDRTYQETQYF.

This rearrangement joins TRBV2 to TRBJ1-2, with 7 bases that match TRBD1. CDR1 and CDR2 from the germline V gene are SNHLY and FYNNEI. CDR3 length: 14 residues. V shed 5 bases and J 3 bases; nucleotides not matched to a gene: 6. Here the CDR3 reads CASSNRGSYYGYTF. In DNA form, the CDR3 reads TGTGCCAGCAGTAACAGGGGAAGCTACTATGGCTACACCTTC.

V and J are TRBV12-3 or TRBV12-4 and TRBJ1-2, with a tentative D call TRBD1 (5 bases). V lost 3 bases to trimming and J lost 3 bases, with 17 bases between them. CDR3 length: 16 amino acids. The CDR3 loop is CASSFGFMGTDYGYTF. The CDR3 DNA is TGTGCCAGCAGTTTTGGATTTATGGGGACCGACTATGGCTACACCTTC.

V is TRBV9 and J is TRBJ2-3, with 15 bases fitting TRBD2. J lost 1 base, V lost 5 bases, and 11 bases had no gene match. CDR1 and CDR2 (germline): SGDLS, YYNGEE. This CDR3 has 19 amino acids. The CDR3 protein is CASSEAGTSGRTGTDTQYF. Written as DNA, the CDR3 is TGTGCCAGCAGTGAAGCTGGGACTAGCGGGAGGACTGGCACAGATACGCAGTATTTT.

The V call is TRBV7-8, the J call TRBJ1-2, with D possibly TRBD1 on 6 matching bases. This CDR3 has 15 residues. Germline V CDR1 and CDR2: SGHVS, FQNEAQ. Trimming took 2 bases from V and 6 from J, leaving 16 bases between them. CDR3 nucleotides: TGTGCCAGCAGCTTAACAAGGCAGGGGATCGATGGCTACACCTTC. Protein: CASSLTRQGIDGYTF. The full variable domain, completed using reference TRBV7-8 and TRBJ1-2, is GAGVSQSPRYKVAKRGQDVALRCDPISGHVSLFWYQQALGQGPEFLTYFQNEAQLDKSGLPSDRFFAERPEGSVSTLKIQRTQQEDSAVYLCASSLTRQGIDGYTFGSGTRLTVV.

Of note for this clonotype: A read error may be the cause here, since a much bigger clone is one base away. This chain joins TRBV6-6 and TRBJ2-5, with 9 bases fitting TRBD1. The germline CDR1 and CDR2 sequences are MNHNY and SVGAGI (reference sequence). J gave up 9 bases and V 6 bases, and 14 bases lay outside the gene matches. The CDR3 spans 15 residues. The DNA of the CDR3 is TGTGCCAGCAGGACCGGGACAGGGCCAAAGTGGGCCCAGTACTTC. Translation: CASRTGTGPKWAQYF.

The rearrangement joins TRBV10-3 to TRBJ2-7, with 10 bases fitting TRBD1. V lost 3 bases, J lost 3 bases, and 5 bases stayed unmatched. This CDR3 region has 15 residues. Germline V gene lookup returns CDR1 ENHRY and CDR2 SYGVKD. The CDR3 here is CAISEGRDRGYEQYF. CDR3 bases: TGTGCCATCAGTGAAGGTCGGGACAGGGGCTACGAGCAGTACTTC.

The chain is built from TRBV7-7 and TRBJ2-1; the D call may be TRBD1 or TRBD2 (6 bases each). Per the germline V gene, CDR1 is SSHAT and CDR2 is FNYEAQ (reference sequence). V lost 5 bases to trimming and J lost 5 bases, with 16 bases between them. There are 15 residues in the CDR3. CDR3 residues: CASSKGGPGNNEQFF. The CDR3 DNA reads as TGTGCCAGCAGCAAGGGGGGCCCCGGGAACAATGAGCAGTTCTTC.

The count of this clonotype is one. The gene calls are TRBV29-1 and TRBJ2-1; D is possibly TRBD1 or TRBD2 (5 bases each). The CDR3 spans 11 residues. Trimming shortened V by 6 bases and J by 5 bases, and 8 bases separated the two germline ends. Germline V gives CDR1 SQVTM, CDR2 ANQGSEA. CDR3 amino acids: CSVGEDNEQFF. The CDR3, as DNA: TGCAGCGTGGGGGAAGACAATGAGCAGTTCTTC.

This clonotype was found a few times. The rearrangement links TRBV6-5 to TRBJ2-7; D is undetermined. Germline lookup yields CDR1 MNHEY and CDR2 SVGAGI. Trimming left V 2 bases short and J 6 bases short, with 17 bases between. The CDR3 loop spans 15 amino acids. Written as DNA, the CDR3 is TGTGCCAGCAGTTACGACTTTGCTCCCACCGGCGAGCAGTACTTC. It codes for CASSYDFAPTGEQYF.

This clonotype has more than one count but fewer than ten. Here the CDR3 reads CASSFGDRGDEQYF. The CDR3, as DNA: TGTGCCAGCAGCTTCGGGGACAGGGGCGACGAGCAGTACTTC. The gene calls are TRBV27 and TRBJ2-7; TRBD1 aligns across 10 bases. With 6 bases clipped from V and 5 bases from J, the junction kept 7 bases outside the gene matches. Germline CDR1 is MNHEY and CDR2 is SMNVEV (reference sequence). The CDR3 runs 14 residues.

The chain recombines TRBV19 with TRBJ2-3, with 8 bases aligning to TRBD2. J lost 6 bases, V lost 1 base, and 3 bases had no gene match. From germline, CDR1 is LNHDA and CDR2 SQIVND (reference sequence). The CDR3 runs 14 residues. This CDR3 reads CASSIGSGTDTQYF. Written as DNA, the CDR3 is TGTGCCAGTAGTATAGGTAGCGGGACGGATACGCAGTATTTT.

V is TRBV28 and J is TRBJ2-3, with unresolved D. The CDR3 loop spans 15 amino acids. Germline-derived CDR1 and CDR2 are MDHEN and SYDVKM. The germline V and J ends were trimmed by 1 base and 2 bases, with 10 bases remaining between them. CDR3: CASSLFLRSTDTQYF. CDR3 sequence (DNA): TGTGCCAGCAGTTTATTCCTCCGGTCCACAGATACGCAGTATTTT. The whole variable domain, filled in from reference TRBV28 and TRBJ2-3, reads DVKVTQSSRYLVKRTGEKVFLECVQDMDHENMFWYRQDPGLGLRLIYFSYDVKMKEKGDIPEGYSVSREKKERFSLILESASTNQTSMYLCASSLFLRSTDTQYFGPGTRLTVL.

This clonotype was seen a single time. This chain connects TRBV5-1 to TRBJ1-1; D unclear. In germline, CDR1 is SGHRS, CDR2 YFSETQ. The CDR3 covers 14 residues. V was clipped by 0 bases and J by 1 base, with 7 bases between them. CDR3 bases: TGCGCCAGCAGCTTGGAGTCGACGAACACTGAAGCTTTCTTT. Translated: CASSLESTNTEAFF. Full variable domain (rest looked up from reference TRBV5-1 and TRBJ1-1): KAGVTQTPRYLIKTRGQQVTLSCSPISGHRSVSWYQQTPGQGLQFLFEYFSETQRNKGNFPGRFSGRQFSNSRSEMNVSTLELGDSALYLCASSLESTNTEAFFGQGTRLTVV.

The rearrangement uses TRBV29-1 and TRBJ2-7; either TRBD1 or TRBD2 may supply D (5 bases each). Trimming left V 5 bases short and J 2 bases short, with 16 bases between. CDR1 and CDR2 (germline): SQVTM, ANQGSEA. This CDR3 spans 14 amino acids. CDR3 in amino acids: CSVKSGTITYEQYF. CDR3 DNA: TGCAGCGTTAAGTCCGGGACCATTACCTACGAGCAGTACTTC.

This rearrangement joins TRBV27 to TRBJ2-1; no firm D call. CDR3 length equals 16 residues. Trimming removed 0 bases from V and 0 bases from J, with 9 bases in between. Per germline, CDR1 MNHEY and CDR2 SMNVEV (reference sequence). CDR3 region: CASSLSPFISYNEQFF. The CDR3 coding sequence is TGTGCCAGCAGTTTATCCCCCTTTATCTCCTACAATGAGCAGTTCTTC.

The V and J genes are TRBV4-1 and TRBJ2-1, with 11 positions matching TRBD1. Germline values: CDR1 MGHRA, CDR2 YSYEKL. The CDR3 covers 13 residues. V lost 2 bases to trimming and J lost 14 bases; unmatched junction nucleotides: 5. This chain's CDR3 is CASSQSRTGGEFF. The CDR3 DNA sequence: TGCGCCAGCAGCCAATCAAGGACAGGGGGCGAGTTCTTC.